The rows below give T cell receptor beta chains drawn from one sample of a study of cytomegalovirus exposure and HLA in healthy donors. The method was immunoSEQ multiplex PCR; TCRdb's version includes in-frame clones alone and lacks a portion of them. Among some 70,000 clones listed, around 97% were seen once. Source material: PBMCs. These receptors came from a man between 18 and 29 years old in good health and CMV-seronegative. Each CDR3 is given with its conserved first and last residue. The D gene is left open where the match is weak. Part of the rows lack a size; the others show once, few, many or a class for expanded clones.

j_call clone_size v_call d_call cdr3_nt cdr3_aa
TRBJ1-3 . TRBV10-3 TRBD1 TGTGCCATGGAGGACAGGTTCAATGGAAACACCATATATTTT CAMEDRFNGNTIYF
TRBJ1-1 . TRBV11-2 . TGTGCCAGCAGCTCAGACCCAGGGCTTCCTGAAGCTTTCTTT CASSSDPGLPEAFF
TRBJ2-7 . TRBV30 . TGTGCCTGTGCAATCTGGTCGAGCTCCTACGAGCAGTACTTC CACAIWSSSYEQYF
TRBJ1-2 . TRBV4-2 TRBD1 TGTGCCAGCAGCCAAGACCTGGGACAGAATCTTGGCTACACCTTC CASSQDLGQNLGYTF
TRBJ2-6 . TRBV6-1 . TGTGCCAGCAGCTTGACAGCAGGGGCCAACGTCCTGACTTTC CASSLTAGANVLTF
TRBJ2-1 . TRBV18 TRBD1 TGTGCCAGCACCGGCGCGACAGGGTCCTACAATGAGCAGTTCTTC CASTGATGSYNEQFF
TRBJ2-7 . TRBV6-6 . TGTGCCAGCAGTTACTCGAGTAACAGTTACTACGAGCAGTACTTC CASSYSSNSYYEQYF
TRBJ2-3 . TRBV6-6 . TGTGCCAGCAGTCCACAGGGATACACAGATACGCAGTATTTT CASSPQGYTDTQYF
TRBJ2-2 . TRBV6-6 . TGTGCCAGCAGTTACGGGGCAGGCAACACCGGGGAGCTGTTTTTT CASSYGAGNTGELFF
TRBJ2-1 . TRBV11-2 TRBD2 TGTGCCAGCAGCTTAATCGGGAGGAATGAGCAGTTCTTC CASSLIGRNEQFF
TRBJ1-2 once TRBV10-2 . TGCGCCAGCAGTGAGCTGGGTAGGAGCTATGGCTACACCTTC CASSELGRSYGYTF